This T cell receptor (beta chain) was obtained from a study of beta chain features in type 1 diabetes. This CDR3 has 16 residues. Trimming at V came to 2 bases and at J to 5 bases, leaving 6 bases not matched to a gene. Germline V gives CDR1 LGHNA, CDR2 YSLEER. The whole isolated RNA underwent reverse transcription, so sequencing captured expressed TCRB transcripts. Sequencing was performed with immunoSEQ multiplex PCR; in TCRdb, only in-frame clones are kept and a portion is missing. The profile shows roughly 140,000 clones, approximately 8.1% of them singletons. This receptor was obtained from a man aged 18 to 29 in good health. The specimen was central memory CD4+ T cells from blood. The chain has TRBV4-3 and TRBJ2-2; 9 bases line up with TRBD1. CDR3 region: CASSQYRDRVTGELFF. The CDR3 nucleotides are TGCGCCAGCAGCCAATACCGGGACAGGGTAACCGGGGAGCTGTTTTTT.